This T cell receptor (beta chain) emerged from a study of T cells in Graves' hyperthyroidism and ophthalmopathy. This clonotype was seen a handful of times. Amplification of TCR beta CDR3 regions used RNA as the template. A first-round RT-PCR of the TCR CDR3 used the HTBI primer set. Each CDR3 protein is one row after TCRdb ran MiXCR on the multiplex PCR reads. Altogether about half a million distinct CDR3 sequences are present, approximately 25% being singletons, with the ten largest covering roughly 10%. Sequences were obtained from blood. The sequence was collected from a woman aged 30 to 39 with Graves' ophthalmopathy.

This CDR3 reads CAWSAMTGAGELFF. DNA for the CDR3: TGTGCCTGGAGTGCCATGACAGGGGCCGGGGAGCTGTTTTTT. The chain joins TRBV30 to TRBJ2-2, with 8 bases identical to TRBD1. Germline CDR1 GTSNPN, CDR2 SVGIG (reference sequence). The ends lost 1 base at V and 6 bases at J; junction bases unmatched: 4. CDR3 length: 14 residues.